This TCR beta chain was sequenced in a study of identical twins (dated by TCRdb to 2015 to 2016). Background for the entire study: To test whether fetal clonotypes persist, this study deep-sequenced TCR alpha and beta repertoires from monozygotic twins, from unrelated adults of various ages, and from cord blood. To rule out contamination, the twin experiments were replicated at different times with different library preparation protocols.

Every donor in the study was a healthy Caucasian. Miltenyi CD45RO+ enrichment and human naive T-cell isolation kits were used to isolate memory (CD45RO+) and naive T cells from PBMC. This clonotype was counted ten times or more. Its target antigen remains unknown. No base qualities exist here, and no much larger clone lies one base off it. Libraries were built with 5' RACE. Instrument used: Illumina HiSeq 2000. A universal primer binding site was introduced by template switching, and a unique molecular identifier was present in the final cDNA, enabling accurate counting of TCR cDNA molecules. First-strand cDNA for TCR alpha and beta chains was synthesized from specific primers in the conserved constant-segment region. To control for contamination, each cDNA library was double barcoded with a SMART-Mk sample barcode plus Illumina barcodes. TruSeq adapter sequences and Illumina sample barcodes were added in two successive PCR steps. The TCR alpha and beta cDNA libraries were sequenced on the Illumina HiSeq platform using custom primers. On the study's bioinformatics: Unique molecular identifiers were extracted from raw reads with MiGEC, and CDR3 positions were determined with MiXCR. For each individual, recombination models were inferred using an EM algorithm with the repgenHMM and IGoR tools. Shared clonotype analysis was performed with the tcR package in R, normalizing sharing by the product of cloneset sizes. Out-of-frame nonproductive sequences were analyzed to study raw recombination free of thymic and clonal selection effects. TCRdb redid the processing of the public reads, applying fastp at Q25 and MiXCR, and retained in-frame beta chains. Identical CDR3 proteins give one entry, which carries the most common genes and DNA. These V and J calls rely on TCRdb rather than the paper's analysis. The sample includes around 140,000 distinct CDR3 sequences, with roughly 3.5% observed a single time. Approximately 7.7% of the sample is held by the ten biggest clonotypes.

Study-level results and caveats: Abundant cord blood beta clonotypes had fewer insertions, young adult naive repertoires showed a similar but weaker trend, and memory repertoires showed no such trend. Compared with coincidental sharing between unrelated individuals, an excess of low generation-probability sequences was observed among out-of-frame TCR alpha sequences shared between twins. Recombination models systematically underestimated out-of-frame TCR alpha sharing in monozygotic twins but agreed with sharing between unrelated individuals. Invariant T cells such as MAIT and iNKT could partly confound zero-insertion analyses, although diverse VJ usage argued against such confounding for most clonotypes. Because the same donors could not be followed over many years, the conclusions depended on cross-sectional statistical analysis. A weaker excess of twin sharing was found in beta out-of-frame sequences because the signal-to-noise ratio was lowered by fewer shared sequences.

V and J are truncated by 8 bases and 5 bases respectively, leaving an intervening sequence of 13 bases. The CDR3, from cysteine to phenylalanine, totals 13 residues. The kept DNA is CDR3 alone, 39 bases in frame from the first base. Material for sequencing was memory T cells sorted from blood. In light of the paper, this sample's cell subset or site label describes: CD45RO+ enriched T cells. The receptor was derived from a man in his late teens or twenties in good health. The rearranged chain carries TRBV12-3 or TRBV12-4 and TRBJ1-3, with the D gene not confidently named. The DNA reads TGTGCCAGCGGGTGGGGAATGAGAAACACCATATATTTT. Translated, this gives CASGWGMRNTIYF.